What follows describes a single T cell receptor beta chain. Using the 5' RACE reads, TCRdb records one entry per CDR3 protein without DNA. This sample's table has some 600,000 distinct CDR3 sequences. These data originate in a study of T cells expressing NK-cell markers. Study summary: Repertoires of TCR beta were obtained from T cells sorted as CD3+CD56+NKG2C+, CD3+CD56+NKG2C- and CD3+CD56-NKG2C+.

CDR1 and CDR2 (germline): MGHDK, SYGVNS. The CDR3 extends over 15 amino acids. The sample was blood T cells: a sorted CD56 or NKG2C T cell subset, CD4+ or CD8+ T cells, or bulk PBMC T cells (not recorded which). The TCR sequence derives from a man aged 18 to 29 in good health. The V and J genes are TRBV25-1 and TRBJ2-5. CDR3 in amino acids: CASSEYVAGKETQYF.